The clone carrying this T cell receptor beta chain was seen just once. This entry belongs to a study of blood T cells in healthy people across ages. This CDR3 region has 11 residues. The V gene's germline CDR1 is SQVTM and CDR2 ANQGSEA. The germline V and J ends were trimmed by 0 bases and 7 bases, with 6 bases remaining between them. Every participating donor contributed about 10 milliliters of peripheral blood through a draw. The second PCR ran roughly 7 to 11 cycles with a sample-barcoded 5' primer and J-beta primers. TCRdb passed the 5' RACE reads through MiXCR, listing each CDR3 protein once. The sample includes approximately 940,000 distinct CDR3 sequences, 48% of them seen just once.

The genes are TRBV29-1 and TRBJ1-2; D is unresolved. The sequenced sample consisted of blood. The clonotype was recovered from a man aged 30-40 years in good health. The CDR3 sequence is CSVEDQLGYTF. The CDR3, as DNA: TGCAGCGTTGAAGATCAGCTTGGCTACACCTTC. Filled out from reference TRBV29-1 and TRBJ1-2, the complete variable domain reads SAVISQKPSRDICQRGTSLTIQCQVDSQVTMMFWYRQQPGQSLTLIATANQGSEATYESGFVIDKFPISRPNLTFSTLTVSNMSPEDSSIYLCSVEDQLGYTFGSGTRLTVV.